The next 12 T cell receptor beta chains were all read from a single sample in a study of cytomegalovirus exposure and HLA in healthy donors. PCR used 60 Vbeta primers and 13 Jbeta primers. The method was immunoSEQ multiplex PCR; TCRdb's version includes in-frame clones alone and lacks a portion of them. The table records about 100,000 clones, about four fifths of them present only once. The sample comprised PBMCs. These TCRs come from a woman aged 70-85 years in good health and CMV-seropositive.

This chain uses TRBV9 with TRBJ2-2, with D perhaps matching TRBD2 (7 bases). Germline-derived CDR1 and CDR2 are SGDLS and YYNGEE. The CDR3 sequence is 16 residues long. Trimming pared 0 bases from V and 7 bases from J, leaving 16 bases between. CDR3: CASSVAGGAQGGELFF. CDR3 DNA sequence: TGTGCCAGCAGCGTAGCTGGGGGGGCCCAGGGCGGGGAGCTGTTTTTT.

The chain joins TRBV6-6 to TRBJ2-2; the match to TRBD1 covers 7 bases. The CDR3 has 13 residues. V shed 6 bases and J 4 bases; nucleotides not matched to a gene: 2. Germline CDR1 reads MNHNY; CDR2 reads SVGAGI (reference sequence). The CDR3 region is CASRSGGTGELFF. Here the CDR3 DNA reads TGTGCCAGCAGGTCAGGGGGCACCGGGGAGCTGTTTTTT.

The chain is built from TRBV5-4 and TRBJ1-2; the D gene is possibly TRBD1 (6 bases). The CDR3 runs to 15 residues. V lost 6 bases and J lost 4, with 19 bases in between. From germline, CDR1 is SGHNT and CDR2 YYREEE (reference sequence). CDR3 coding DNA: TGTGCCAGCACCTTAGGGAAACAGGGATCCTATGGCTACACCTTC. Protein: CASTLGKQGSYGYTF.

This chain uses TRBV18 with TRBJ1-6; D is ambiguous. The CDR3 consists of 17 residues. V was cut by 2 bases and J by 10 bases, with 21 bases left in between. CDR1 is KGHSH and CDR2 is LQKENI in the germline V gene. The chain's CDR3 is CASSPGFTPNMRSPLHF. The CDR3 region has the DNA TGTGCCAGCTCACCAGGGTTTACTCCCAATATGAGGTCACCCCTCCACTTT.

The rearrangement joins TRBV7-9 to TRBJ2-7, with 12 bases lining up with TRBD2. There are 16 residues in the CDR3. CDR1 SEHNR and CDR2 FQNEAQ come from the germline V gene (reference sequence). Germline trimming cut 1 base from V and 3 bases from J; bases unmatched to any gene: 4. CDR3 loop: CASSLGLAGDLYEQYF. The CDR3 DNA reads TGTGCCAGCAGCTTAGGACTAGCGGGAGATCTCTACGAGCAGTACTTC.

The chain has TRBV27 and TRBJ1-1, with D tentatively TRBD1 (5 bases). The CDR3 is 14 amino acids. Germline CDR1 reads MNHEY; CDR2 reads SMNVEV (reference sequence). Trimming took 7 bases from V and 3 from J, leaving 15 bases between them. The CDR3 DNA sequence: TGTGCCAGCACACGTGGACGGGGGGACACTGAAGCTTTCTTT. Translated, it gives CASTRGRGDTEAFF.

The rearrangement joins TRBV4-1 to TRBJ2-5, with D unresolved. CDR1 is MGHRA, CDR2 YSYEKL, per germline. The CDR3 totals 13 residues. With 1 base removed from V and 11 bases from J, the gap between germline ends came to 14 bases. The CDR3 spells CASSQGPRVEQYF. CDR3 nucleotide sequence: TGCGCCAGCAGCCAAGGTCCTCGAGTGGAGCAGTACTTC.

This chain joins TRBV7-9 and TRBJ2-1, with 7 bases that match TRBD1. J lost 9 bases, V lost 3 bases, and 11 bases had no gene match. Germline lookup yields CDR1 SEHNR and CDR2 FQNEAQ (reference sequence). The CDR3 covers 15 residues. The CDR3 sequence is CASSFRDSNYGEQFF. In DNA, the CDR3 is TGTGCCAGCAGCTTCCGGGACAGCAACTACGGTGAGCAGTTCTTC. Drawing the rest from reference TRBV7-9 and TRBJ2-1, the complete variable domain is DTGVSQNPRHKITKRGQNVTFRCDPISEHNRLYWYRQTLGQGPEFLTYFQNEAQLEKSRLLSDRFSAERPKGSFSTLEIQRTEQGDSAMYLCASSFRDSNYGEQFFGPGTRLTVL.

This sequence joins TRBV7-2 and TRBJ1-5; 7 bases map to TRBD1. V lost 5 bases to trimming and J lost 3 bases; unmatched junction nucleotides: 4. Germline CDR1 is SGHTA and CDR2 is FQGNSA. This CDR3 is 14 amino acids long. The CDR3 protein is CASSAGQYNQPQHF. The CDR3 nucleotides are TGTGCCAGCAGCGCGGGACAGTACAATCAGCCCCAGCATTTT. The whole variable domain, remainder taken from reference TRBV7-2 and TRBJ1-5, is GAGVSQSPSNKVTEKGKDVELRCDPISGHTALYWYRQSLGQGLEFLIYFQGNSAPDKSGLPSDRFSAERTGGSVSTLTIQRTQQEDSAVYLCASSAGQYNQPQHFGDGTRLSIL.

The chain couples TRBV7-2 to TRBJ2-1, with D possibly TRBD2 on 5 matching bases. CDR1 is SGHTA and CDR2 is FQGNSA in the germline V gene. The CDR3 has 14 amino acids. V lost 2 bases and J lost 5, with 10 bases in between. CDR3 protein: CASSLQSGNNEQFF. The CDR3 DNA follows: TGTGCCAGCAGCTTACAGTCCGGGAACAATGAGCAGTTCTTC.

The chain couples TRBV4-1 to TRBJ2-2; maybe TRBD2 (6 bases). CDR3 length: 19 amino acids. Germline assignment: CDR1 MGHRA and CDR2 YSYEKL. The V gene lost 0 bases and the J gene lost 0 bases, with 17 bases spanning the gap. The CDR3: CASSQDDETSRANTGELFF. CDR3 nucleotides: TGCGCCAGCAGCCAAGATGATGAGACTAGTAGGGCGAACACCGGGGAGCTGTTTTTT.

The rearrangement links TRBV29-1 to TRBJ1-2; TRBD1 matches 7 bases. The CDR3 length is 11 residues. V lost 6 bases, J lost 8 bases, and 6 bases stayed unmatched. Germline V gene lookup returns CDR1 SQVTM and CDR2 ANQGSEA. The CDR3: CSVDRDGGYTF. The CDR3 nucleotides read TGCAGCGTCGACAGGGATGGGGGCTACACCTTC.